This T cell receptor beta chain was identified in a study of OX40 agonist ivuxolimab in advanced cancers. Germline CDR1 reads MNHEY; CDR2 reads SVGAGI. The CDR3 is 15 amino acids. V was shortened by 6 bases and J by 1 base, with 13 bases between the two germline ends. The study, taken as a whole, reports: Relatively little clonal expansion, among the lowest observed, appeared in partial responders at 0.1-3.0 mg/kg.

As regards this clone: The target antigen is unknown.

Profiled with immunoSEQ multiplex PCR; TCRdb holds only in-frame clones, not every one. The sample holds about 69,000 clones, more than 75% seen once. The chain couples TRBV6-5 to TRBJ1-5; a possible D gene is TRBD1 (5 bases). This TCR was sampled from an adult with an advanced solid tumor such as melanoma, head and neck, liver or kidney cancer. The sequences come from CD4+ or CD8+ T cells sorted from blood, collected in a trial of the OX40 agonist ivuxolimab. The CDR3 region has the DNA TGTGCCAGCAGCCGGGGGGGGACGAGCAATCAGCCCCAGCATTTT. The encoded protein is CASSRGGTSNQPQHF.